Listed here are 19 T cell receptor beta chains from one sample, sequenced in a study of response to subunit inactivated influenza vaccine. In TCRdb, the RT-PCR reads were re-called with MiXCR into one record per CDR3 protein. The sample shows over 650,000 distinct CDR3 sequences, about 18% of them seen only once. This specimen consisted of PBMCs from blood, obtained 5 days after vaccination. The receptors derive from a man aged 50 to 59 who received an inactivated influenza vaccine.

A note on this clonotype: Germline and junction disagree at one end, which may indicate a read error. This CDR3 reads CASCLVRRQETQYF. The CDR3 DNA sequence: TGTGCCAGCTGCTTAGTTCGCAGACAAGAGACCCAGTACTTC. The chain couples TRBV7-8 to TRBJ2-5, with D unclear. The CDR3 extends over 14 amino acids. The germline CDR1 and CDR2 sequences are SGHVS and FQNEAQ.

This clonotype was picked up a small number of times. V usage is TRBV20-1 and J usage is TRBJ2-6; 8 bases are a match to TRBD1. The CDR3 is 16 residues long. Germline V CDR1 and CDR2: DFQATT, SNEGSKA (reference sequence). V trimming: 4 bases; J trimming: 2 bases; junction bases outside the gene matches: 7. The CDR3 loop is CSAKTLTGAGANVLTF. The DNA of the CDR3 is TGCAGTGCTAAAACTTTGACAGGGGCTGGGGCCAACGTCCTGACTTTC.

The sample holds a few counts of this clonotype. The chain has TRBV6-4 and TRBJ2-3; D assignment may be TRBD1 or TRBD2 (6 bases each). Germline loops: CDR1 MRHNA, CDR2 SNTAGT. This CDR3 is 16 amino acids long. The ends were cut back, 3 bases at V and 4 bases at J, with 17 bases in the middle. CDR3 DNA sequence: TGTGCCAGCAGTGAGATGGAGTGGGGGGCCCCAGATACGCAGTATTTT. Protein sequence: CASSEMEWGAPDTQYF.

This clonotype showed up just a few times. V is TRBV4-2 and J is TRBJ1-1; no reliable D call. Germline loops: CDR1 LGHNA, CDR2 YNFKEQ. V gave up 1 base and J gave up 3 bases, with 9 bases separating them. This CDR3 spans 14 amino acids. Written as DNA, the CDR3 is TGTGCCAGCAGCCAAGCCGGGTTGGACACTGAAGCTTTCTTT. Amino acids: CASSQAGLDTEAFF.

This clonotype showed up just a few times. V gene TRBV28 combines with J gene TRBJ1-5; D is ambiguous. V was pared by 10 bases and J by 3 bases, with 10 bases between. The CDR3 runs to 12 residues. The V gene's germline CDR1 is MDHEN and CDR2 SYDVKM. CDR3 protein: CATRRANQPQHF. The CDR3 DNA reads TGTGCCACCCGAAGGGCCAATCAGCCCCAGCATTTT.

This clonotype was detected a few times. The J gene is TRBJ2-7, the V gene TRBV27; no firm D call. V lost 11 bases and J lost 0, with 17 bases in between. The CDR3 contains 14 residues. CDR1 MNHEY and CDR2 SMNVEV come from the germline V gene (reference sequence). CDR3 residues: CAATLRCASYEQYF. CDR3 nucleotide sequence: TGTGCCGCAACCCTGAGGTGCGCCTCCTACGAGCAGTACTTC.

The chain joins TRBV7-2 to TRBJ2-3, with D perhaps assigned TRBD1 or TRBD2 (5 bases each). V was cut by 5 bases and J by 11 bases, with 11 bases left in between. The CDR3 loop spans 11 amino acids. Germline V gene lookup returns CDR1 SGHTA and CDR2 FQGNSA. CDR3 residues: CASSPTGRQYF. The CDR3 DNA follows: TGTGCCAGCAGCCCAACGGGACGGCAGTATTTT.

The chain's CDR3 is CSVGEGRIDYTF. The CDR3 nucleotides read TGCAGCGTTGGGGAAGGGAGGATTGACTACACCTTC. The chain has TRBV29-1 and TRBJ1-2; no definite D call. V was cut by 4 bases and J by 10 bases, with 16 bases left in between. In germline, CDR1 is SQVTM, CDR2 ANQGSEA. The CDR3 has 12 amino acids.

This clonotype appeared a few times. The genes are TRBV4-1 and TRBJ1-6; D remains ambiguous. V lost 4 bases and J lost 13, with 17 bases in between. This CDR3 has 14 residues. Germline V gene lookup returns CDR1 MGHRA and CDR2 YSYEKL. CDR3 in amino acids: CASSPPGVMVPLHF. The CDR3 DNA reads as TGCGCCAGCAGCCCCCCCGGCGTGATGGTCCCCCTCCACTTT.

This clonotype was counted between two and nine times. The V call is TRBV6-6, the J call TRBJ2-1, with a possible D match to TRBD1 (6 bases). V lost 3 bases to trimming and J lost 10 bases, with 7 bases between them. The germline V gene has CDR1 MNHNY and CDR2 SVGAGI (reference sequence). This CDR3 is 11 amino acids long. The CDR3: CASSYDREQFF. CDR3 sequence (DNA): TGTGCCAGCAGTTATGACAGGGAGCAGTTCTTC.

In DNA form, the CDR3 reads TGTGCCAGCAGTTTATGGGGGGCCTCCTACGAGCAGTACTTC. It specifies CASSLWGASYEQYF. This sequence joins TRBV27 and TRBJ2-7; D might be TRBD1 or TRBD2, each matching 6 bases. Trimming left V 1 base short and J 0 bases short, with 7 bases between. CDR1 is MNHEY, CDR2 SMNVEV, per germline (reference sequence). The CDR3 loop spans 14 amino acids.

This clonotype has a handful of counts. This chain links TRBV11-1 with TRBJ1-1; maybe TRBD1 (5 bases). This CDR3 spans 15 amino acids. Trimming left V 5 bases short and J 0 bases short, with 13 bases between. The germline CDR1 and CDR2 sequences are SGHAT and FQDESV (reference sequence). The CDR3 DNA reads TGTGCCAGCAGCCCAATGCAGGGATTGAACACTGAAGCTTTCTTT. Protein sequence: CASSPMQGLNTEAFF.

In this sample, this clonotype turned up many times. The chain is built from TRBV12-3 or TRBV12-4 and TRBJ1-3; 8 nucleotides line up with TRBD1. Trimming at V came to 2 bases and at J to 6 bases, leaving 0 bases not matched to a gene. This CDR3 region has 13 residues. CDR3 nucleotides: TGTGCCAGCAGTTTACAGGGGGCAAACACCATATATTTT. As protein: CASSLQGANTIYF.

This clonotype turned up a few times. This sequence joins TRBV29-1 and TRBJ2-7, with 10 nucleotides matching TRBD1. V lost 7 bases, J lost 0 bases, and 3 bases stayed unmatched. The CDR3 totals 13 residues. Germline values: CDR1 SQVTM, CDR2 ANQGSEA. CDR3 residues: CSAGQGDSYEQYF. CDR3 nucleotide sequence: TGCAGCGCAGGACAGGGGGACTCCTACGAGCAGTACTTC.

This clonotype has a handful of counts. The chain joins TRBV14 to TRBJ1-6, with 7 bases matching TRBD1. The CDR3 is 12 residues long. V trimming: 5 bases; J trimming: 19 bases; junction bases outside the gene matches: 11. CDR1 SGHDN and CDR2 FVKESK come from the germline V gene. Here the CDR3 reads CASSWTGLLPHF. CDR3 DNA sequence: TGTGCCAGCAGCTGGACAGGCCTTTTACCGCACTTT.

The rearrangement uses TRBV20-1 and TRBJ2-1; 8 positions agree with TRBD2. Germline values: CDR1 DFQATT, CDR2 SNEGSKA (reference sequence). CDR3 length: 17 residues. V gave up 0 bases and J gave up 0 bases; unmatched junction bases: 7. CDR3 nucleotide sequence: TGCAGTGCTAGAGATTTAAAGAGCGGGAGCTCCTACAATGAGCAGTTCTTC. It codes for CSARDLKSGSSYNEQFF.

The J gene is TRBJ1-2, the V gene TRBV25-1; a possible D gene is TRBD1 (5 bases). This CDR3 is built from 14 residues. Trimming shortened V by 2 bases and J by 3 bases, and 10 bases separated the two germline ends. Per germline, CDR1 MGHDK and CDR2 SYGVNS. The chain's CDR3 is CASSEGGVDYGYTF. The CDR3 DNA sequence: TGTGCCAGCAGTGAAGGAGGGGTTGACTATGGCTACACCTTC.

The V gene is TRBV11-3, the J gene TRBJ2-2; possibly TRBD2 for D (6 bases). Germline CDR1 is SGHNT and CDR2 is YENEEA. V lost 2 bases, J lost 5 bases, and 12 bases lay in between. The CDR3 consists of 15 residues. CDR3 protein: CASSLTVGGTGELFF. The CDR3 coding sequence is TGTGCCAGCAGCTTAACGGTGGGAGGAACCGGGGAGCTGTTTTTT.

This chain links TRBV7-3 with TRBJ2-1; TRBD2 agrees at 10 bases. The CDR3 has 17 residues. Trimming removed 1 base from V and 0 bases from J; junction bases left unmatched: 3. Germline CDR1 reads SGHTA; CDR2 reads FQGTGA. The CDR3 loop is CASSLIPSGSSYNEQFF. CDR3 in DNA: TGTGCCAGCAGCTTAATTCCTAGCGGGAGCTCCTACAATGAGCAGTTCTTC.